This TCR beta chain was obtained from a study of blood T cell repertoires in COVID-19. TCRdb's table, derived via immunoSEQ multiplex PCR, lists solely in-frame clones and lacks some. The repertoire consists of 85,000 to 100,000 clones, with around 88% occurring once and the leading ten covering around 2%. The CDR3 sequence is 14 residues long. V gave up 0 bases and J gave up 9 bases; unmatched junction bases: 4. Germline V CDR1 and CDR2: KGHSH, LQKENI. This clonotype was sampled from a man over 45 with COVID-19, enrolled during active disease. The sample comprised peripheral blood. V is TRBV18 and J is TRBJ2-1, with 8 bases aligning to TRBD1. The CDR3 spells CASSPPDRASEQFF. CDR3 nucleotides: TGTGCCAGCTCACCACCGGACAGGGCCAGTGAGCAGTTCTTC.